Below are 4 T cell receptor beta chains sequenced from a single sample in a study of molecular identifiers for immune sequencing clone quantification. Each CDR3 protein is one row after TCRdb ran MiXCR on the PCR reads. The table has over 85,000 distinct CDR3 sequences, under 40% seen once; the top ten hold approximately 9.8%. Source material: naive CD8+ T cells from blood, with Jurkat cell RNA spiked in. Subset defined: FACS-sorted CD8+CD4-CCR7+CD45RA+ naive T cells. The receptors come from a human donor in good health. Some libraries in this study had Jurkat cell RNA spiked in.

Remarks on this clonotype: This may be a read error: a much more frequent sequence differs by one nucleotide. The V gene is TRBV28, the J gene TRBJ2-7; D may be TRBD2 (5 bases). Trimming took 7 bases from V and 4 from J, leaving 26 bases between them. CDR3 length equals 17 residues. The germline CDR1 and CDR2 sequences are MDHEN and SYDVKM. CDR3 protein: CASNPQAGPPTGYEQYF. DNA of the CDR3: TGTGCCAGCAACCCCCAGGCCGGACCCCCCACGGGGTACGAGCAGTACTTC.

This chain links TRBV6-5 with TRBJ1-1; no reliable D call. Trimming stripped 5 bases from V and 0 bases from J, with 13 bases between. Germline values: CDR1 MNHEY, CDR2 SVGAGI. This CDR3 has 15 amino acids. The DNA of the CDR3 is TGTGCCAGCAGTCCCCCCAGTTACATGAACACTGAAGCTTTCTTT. This encodes CASSPPSYMNTEAFF.

This clonotype was seen ten or more times. This chain connects TRBV28 to TRBJ2-3, with no clear D. CDR3 size: 12 residues. Germline CDR1 and CDR2: MDHEN and SYDVKM. V was cut by 4 bases and J by 11 bases, with 13 bases left in between. For the CDR3, the DNA is TGTGCCAGCAGTTCATACAGAGATGGGCAGTATTTT. The encoded protein is CASSSYRDGQYF.

In regard to this clonotype: This may be a read error, as it is one base from a much larger clone. This chain joins TRBV9 and TRBJ2-2; 10 nucleotides align to TRBD2. Per germline, CDR1 SGDLS and CDR2 YYNGEE. The J segment lost 4 bases and the V segment lost 0 bases, leaving 6 bases of the junction unmatched. CDR3 length: 17 amino acids. CDR3 residues: CASSVASGSPTTGELFF. DNA of the CDR3: TGTGCCAGCAGCGTAGCTAGCGGGAGCCCGACCACCGGGGAGCTGTTTTTT.